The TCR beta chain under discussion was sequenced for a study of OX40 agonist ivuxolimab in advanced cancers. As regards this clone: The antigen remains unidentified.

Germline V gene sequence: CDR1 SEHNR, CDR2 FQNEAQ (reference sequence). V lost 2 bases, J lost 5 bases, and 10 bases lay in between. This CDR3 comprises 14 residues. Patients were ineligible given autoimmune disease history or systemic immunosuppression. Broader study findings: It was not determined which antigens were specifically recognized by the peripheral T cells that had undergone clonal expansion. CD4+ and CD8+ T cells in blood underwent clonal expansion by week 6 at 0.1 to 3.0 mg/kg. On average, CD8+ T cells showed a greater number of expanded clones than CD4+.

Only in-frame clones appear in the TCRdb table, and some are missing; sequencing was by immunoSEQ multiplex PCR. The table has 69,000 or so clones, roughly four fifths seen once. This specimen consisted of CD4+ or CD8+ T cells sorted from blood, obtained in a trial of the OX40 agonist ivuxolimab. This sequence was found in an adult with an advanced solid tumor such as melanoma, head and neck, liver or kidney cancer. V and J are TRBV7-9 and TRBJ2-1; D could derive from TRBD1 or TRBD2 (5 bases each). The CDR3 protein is CASSLRDLHNEQFF. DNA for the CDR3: TGTGCCAGCAGCTTAAGGGACCTCCACAATGAGCAGTTCTTC.